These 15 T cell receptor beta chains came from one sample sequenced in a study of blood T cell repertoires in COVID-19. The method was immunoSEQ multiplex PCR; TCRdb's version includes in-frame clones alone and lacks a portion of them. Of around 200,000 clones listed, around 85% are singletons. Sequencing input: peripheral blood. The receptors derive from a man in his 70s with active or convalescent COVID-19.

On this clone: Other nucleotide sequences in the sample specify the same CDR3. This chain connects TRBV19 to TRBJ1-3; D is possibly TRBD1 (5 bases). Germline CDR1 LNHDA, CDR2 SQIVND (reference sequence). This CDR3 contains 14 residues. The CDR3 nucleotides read TGTGCTTCTTCCCCGGGGGGGACTGGAAACACCATATATTTT. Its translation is CASSPGGTGNTIYF.

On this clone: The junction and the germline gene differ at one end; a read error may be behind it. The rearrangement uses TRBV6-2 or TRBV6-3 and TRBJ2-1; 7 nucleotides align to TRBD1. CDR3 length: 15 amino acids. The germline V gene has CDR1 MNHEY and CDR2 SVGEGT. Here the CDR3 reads CTSSYPGGRGNEQFF. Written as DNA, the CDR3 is TGTACCAGCAGTTACCCAGGGGGTAGGGGCAATGAGCAGTTCTTC.

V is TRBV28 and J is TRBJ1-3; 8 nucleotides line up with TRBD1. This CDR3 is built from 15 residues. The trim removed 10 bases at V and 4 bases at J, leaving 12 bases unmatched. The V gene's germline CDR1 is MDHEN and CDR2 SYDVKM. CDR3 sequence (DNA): TGTGCCACCAGGGGGCGCAAGGGTTTGGGAAACACCATATATTTT. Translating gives CATRGRKGLGNTIYF.

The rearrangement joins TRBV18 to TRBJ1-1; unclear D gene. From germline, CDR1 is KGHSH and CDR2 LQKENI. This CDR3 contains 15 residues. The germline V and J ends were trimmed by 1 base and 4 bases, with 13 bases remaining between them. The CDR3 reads CASSPQPGSGTEAFF. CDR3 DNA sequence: TGTGCCAGCTCACCACAGCCTGGGTCGGGCACTGAAGCTTTCTTT.

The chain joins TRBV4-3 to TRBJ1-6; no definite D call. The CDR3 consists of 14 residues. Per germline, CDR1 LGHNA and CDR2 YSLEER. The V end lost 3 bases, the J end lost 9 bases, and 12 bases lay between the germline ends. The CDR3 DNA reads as TGCGCCAGCAGCCACCGGGAAACCTCTTCACCCCTCCACTTT. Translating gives CASSHRETSSPLHF.

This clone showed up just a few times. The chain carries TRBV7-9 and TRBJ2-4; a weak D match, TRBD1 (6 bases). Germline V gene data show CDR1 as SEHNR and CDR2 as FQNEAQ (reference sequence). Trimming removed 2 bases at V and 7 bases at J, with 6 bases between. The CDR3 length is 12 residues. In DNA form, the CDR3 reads TGTGCCAGCAGCTTACAGGGGAACATTCAGTACTTC. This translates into CASSLQGNIQYF.

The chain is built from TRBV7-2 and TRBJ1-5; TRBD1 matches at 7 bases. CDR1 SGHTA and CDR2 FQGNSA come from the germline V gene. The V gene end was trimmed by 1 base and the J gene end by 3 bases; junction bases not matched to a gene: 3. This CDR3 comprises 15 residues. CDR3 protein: CASSLGTGFNQPQHF. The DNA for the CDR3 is TGTGCCAGCAGCTTAGGGACAGGTTTCAATCAGCCCCAGCATTTT.

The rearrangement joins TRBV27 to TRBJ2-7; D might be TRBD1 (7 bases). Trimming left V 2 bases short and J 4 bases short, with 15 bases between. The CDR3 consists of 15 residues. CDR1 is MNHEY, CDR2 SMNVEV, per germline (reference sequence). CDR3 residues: CASSLQGRGAYEQYF. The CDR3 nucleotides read TGTGCCAGCAGTTTACAGGGCAGGGGGGCTTACGAGCAGTACTTC.

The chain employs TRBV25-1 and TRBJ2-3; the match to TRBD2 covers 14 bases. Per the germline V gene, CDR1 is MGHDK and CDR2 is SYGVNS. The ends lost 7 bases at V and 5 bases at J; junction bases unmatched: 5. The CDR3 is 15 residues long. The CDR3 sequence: CASIRLAGGLDTQYF. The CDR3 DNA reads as TGTGCCAGCATCCGACTAGCGGGAGGGTTAGATACGCAGTATTTT.

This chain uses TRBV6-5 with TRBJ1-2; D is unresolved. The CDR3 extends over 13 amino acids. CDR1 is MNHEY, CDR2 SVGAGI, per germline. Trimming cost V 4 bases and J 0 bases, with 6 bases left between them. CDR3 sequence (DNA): TGTGCCAGCAGTTTCAGTTCTAACTATGGCTACACCTTC. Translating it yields CASSFSSNYGYTF.

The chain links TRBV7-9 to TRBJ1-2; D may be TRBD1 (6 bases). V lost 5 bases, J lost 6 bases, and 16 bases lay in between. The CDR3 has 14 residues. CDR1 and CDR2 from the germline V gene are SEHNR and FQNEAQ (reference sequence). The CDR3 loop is CASSSPRGWDGYTF. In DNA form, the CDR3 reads TGTGCCAGCAGCAGCCCCAGGGGTTGGGATGGCTACACCTTC.

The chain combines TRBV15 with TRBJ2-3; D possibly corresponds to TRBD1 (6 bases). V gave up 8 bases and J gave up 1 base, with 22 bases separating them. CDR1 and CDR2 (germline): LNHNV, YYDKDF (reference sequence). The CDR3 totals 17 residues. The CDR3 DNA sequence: TGTGCCACCGGACATACAAGACAGGTCTGGGGCACAGATACGCAGTATTTT. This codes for CATGHTRQVWGTDTQYF.

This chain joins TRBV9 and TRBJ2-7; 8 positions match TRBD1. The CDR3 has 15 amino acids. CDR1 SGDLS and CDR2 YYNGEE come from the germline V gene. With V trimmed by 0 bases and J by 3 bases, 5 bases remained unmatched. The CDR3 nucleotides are TGTGCCAGCAGCGTAGGGGACAGGACAGACTACGAGCAGTACTTC. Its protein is CASSVGDRTDYEQYF.

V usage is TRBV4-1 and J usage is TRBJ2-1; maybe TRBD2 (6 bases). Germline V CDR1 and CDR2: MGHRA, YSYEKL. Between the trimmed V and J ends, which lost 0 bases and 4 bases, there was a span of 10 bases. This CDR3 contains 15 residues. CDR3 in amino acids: CASSQDRGTYNEQFF. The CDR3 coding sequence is TGCGCCAGCAGCCAAGATCGGGGGACGTACAATGAGCAGTTCTTC.

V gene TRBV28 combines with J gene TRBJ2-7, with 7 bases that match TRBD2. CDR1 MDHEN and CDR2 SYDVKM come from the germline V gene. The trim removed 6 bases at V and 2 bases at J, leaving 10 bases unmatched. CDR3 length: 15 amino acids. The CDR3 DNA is TGTGCCAGCAGGTTCAGCGGGAAAGGCCCCTACGAGCAGTACTTC. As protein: CASRFSGKGPYEQYF.